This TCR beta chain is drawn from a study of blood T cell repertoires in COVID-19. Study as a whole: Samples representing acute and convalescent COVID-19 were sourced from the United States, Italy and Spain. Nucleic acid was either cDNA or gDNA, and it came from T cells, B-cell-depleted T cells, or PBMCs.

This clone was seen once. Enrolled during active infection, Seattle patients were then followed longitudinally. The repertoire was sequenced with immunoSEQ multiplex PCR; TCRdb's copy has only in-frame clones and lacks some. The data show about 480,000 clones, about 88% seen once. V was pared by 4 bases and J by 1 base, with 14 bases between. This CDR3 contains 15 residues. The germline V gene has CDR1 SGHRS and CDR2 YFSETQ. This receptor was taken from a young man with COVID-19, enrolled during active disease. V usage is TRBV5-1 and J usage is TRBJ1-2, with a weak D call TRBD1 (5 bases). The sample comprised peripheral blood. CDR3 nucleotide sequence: TGCGCCAGCAGCCCGACAGTGGCCCTTAACTATGGCTACACCTTC. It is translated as CASSPTVALNYGYTF.